The text below deals with one T cell receptor (beta chain). Which antigen it targets is not known. The input lacks base qualities; no much larger clone sits a single base away. Whole blood was collected in K2EDTA tubes by collaborating institutions according to the institutions' own protocols. For TCRbeta analysis, collaborators shipped samples as frozen whole blood, isolated PBMCs, or DNA extracted from either of those sample types. This specimen comes from a study of blood T cell repertoires in COVID-19 (TCRdb year 2020). About the investigation overall: Collaborator samples came from the United States, Italy and Spain and covered acute and convalescent phases of COVID-19. The prospective study material was composed of cDNA or gDNA derived from T cells, B-cell-depleted T cells, or PBMCs. Subjects who had been exposed to COVID-19, were actively infected with it, or had recovered from it provided the deeply sampled blood TCRbeta repertoires that made up the dataset. The repertoires were made available in a free public database intended to serve as a resource for research on the immune response to SARS-CoV-2. Samples came from the ongoing ImmuneRACE study (first 160 participants) plus 1,254 subjects from 6 global collaborators. Sample metadata almost always included a de-identified subject ID, COVID-19 status, age in years and sex. Where HLA class I and class II types were available, the types were taken from metadata supplied by the sample provider, not from assay-based typing. The full study reports these points: The amount of clinical and demographic metadata varied by source and participant and was provided uncurated.

TCRbeta CDR3 regions were amplified from genomic DNA by means of the immunoSEQ Assay, a bias-controlled multiplex PCR. On the authors' methods: Nucleated cell counts per sample were estimated from amplification of reference gene primers within the assay. Sequence reads were collapsed and filtered to measure the absolute abundance of every unique TCRbeta CDR3 rearrangement. For each sample, productive Simpson clonality was calculated as the square root of Simpson's diversity index over productive rearrangements. TCRdb stores this immuneACCESS table with in-frame sequences only. Part of the clones is absent; in the studies checked, under half of the shortfall reflects unresolved V genes, and no reason is known for the rest. The V and J calls and clone size are taken from that table; D and trimming were inferred from the DNA. For this sample the table gives 120,000 or so clones, of which approximately 88% were detected only once. In total, the top ten clones hold approximately 8% of the sample.

The CDR3 measures 14 amino acids from cysteine to phenylalanine. Of the read, only the CDR3 DNA is kept; its 42 bases are in frame from base 1. V was cut back by 6 bases and J by 0 bases, leaving a gap of 7 bases between them. From the germline V gene, CDR1 is SGHRS and CDR2 is YFSETQ. The sequenced material came from peripheral blood. The receptor was isolated from a man aged 45-60 years with acute or convalescent COVID-19. The chain is encoded by TRBV5-1 joined to TRBJ1-6, and the D gene may be TRBD1, 5 bases matching. CDR3 reads: CASTGGSYNSPLHF. The DNA reads TGCGCCAGCACGGGGGGCTCCTATAATTCACCCCTCCACTTT. Reference TRBV5-1 and TRBJ1-6 genes cover what lies past the CDR3, so the full variable domain is KAGVTQTPRYLIKTRGQQVTLSCSPISGHRSVSWYQQTPGQGLQFLFEYFSETQRNKGNFPGRFSGRQFSNSRSEMNVSTLELGDSALYLCASTGGSYNSPLHFGNGTRLTVT.